These 22 T cell receptor beta chains were sequenced from one sample in a study of T cell repertoires in cytomegalovirus infection (dated by TCRdb to between 2018 and 2020). The treatment or condition label corresponds to: in vitro stimulation with specific CMV peptide epitopes to enrich CMV-specific T cells. TCRdb records Illumina HiSeq 1500 as the sequencer. Starting from the raw public reads, TCRdb applied fastp trimming at Q25, assembled clones with MiXCR and retained in-frame beta chains. For every CDR3 protein sequence, its rows merge into one entry that carries the most common genes and DNA. The sample profile shows about 470,000 distinct CDR3 sequences; about 44% of them were found once. The ten largest clonotypes hold just under 45% of the sample. Which antigens these TCRs recognize remains unknown. The sample consisted of cultured PBMCs, taken from culture after CMV antigen stimulation. The receptors were sampled from a human donor in good health (CMV status not recorded). Some clones in this sample may be carry-over from other donors' samples.

The chain links TRBV15 to TRBJ2-7, with TRBD1 as a possible D gene (6 bases). The CDR3 length is 15 residues. Trimming cost V 1 base and J 2 bases, with 12 bases left between them. Germline V gene sequence: CDR1 LNHNV, CDR2 YYDKDF (reference sequence). Written as DNA, the CDR3 is TGTGCCACCAGCAGAGGAGGGACACCGACCTACGAGCAGTACTTC. It translates to CATSRGGTPTYEQYF.

This clonotype has more than one count but fewer than ten. The V call is TRBV4-1, the J call TRBJ2-7; D is unclear. From germline, CDR1 is MGHRA and CDR2 YSYEKL. The CDR3 totals 15 residues. The ends were cut back, 0 bases at V and 2 bases at J, with 11 bases in the middle. CDR3 sequence (DNA): TGCGCCAGCAGCCAAGAGCGGTCCTCAACCTACGAGCAGTACTTC. Its translation is CASSQERSSTYEQYF.

This sequence joins TRBV7-9 and TRBJ2-5, with TRBD2 matching over 12 bases. The CDR3 consists of 17 residues. Germline assignment: CDR1 SEHNR and CDR2 FQNEAQ (reference sequence). V was clipped by 3 bases and J by 3 bases; unmatched bases: 8. CDR3 nucleotides: TGTGCCAGCAGCTTTGAGGCTAGCGGGAGGGCCGAAGAGACCCAGTACTTC. It translates to CASSFEASGRAEETQYF.

The chain carries TRBV6-5 and TRBJ1-2, with D possibly TRBD1 on 6 matching bases. V dropped 3 bases and J dropped 4 bases, with 15 bases sitting between them. The CDR3 loop spans 15 amino acids. Germline-derived CDR1 and CDR2 are MNHEY and SVGAGI. The CDR3 nucleotides are TGTGCCAGCAGTTATTCTACAGGGATCCCCTATGGCTACACCTTC. Its protein product is CASSYSTGIPYGYTF.

The chain recombines TRBV27 with TRBJ2-1; D possibly uses TRBD1 or TRBD2 (5 bases each). V lost 10 bases and J lost 2, with 12 bases in between. Germline assignment: CDR1 MNHEY and CDR2 SMNVEV (reference sequence). This CDR3 comprises 13 residues. CDR3 region: CATSWGTYNEQFF. The CDR3 DNA reads TGTGCCACCTCGTGGGGGACCTACAATGAGCAGTTCTTC.

Many counts were recorded for this clonotype. The CDR3 bases are TGTGCCAGCAGCTTAGCAGGGACGAACACTGAAGCTTTCTTT. Translation gives CASSLAGTNTEAFF. V gene TRBV7-2 combines with J gene TRBJ1-1; D possibly corresponds to TRBD1 (5 bases). The germline gives CDR1 SGHTA, CDR2 FQGNSA. The CDR3 consists of 14 residues. Trimming stripped 0 bases from V and 1 base from J, with 6 bases between.

The chain has TRBV5-6 and TRBJ2-7; D assignment may be TRBD1 or TRBD2 (5 bases each). V was clipped by 3 bases and J by 7 bases, with 11 bases between them. Germline-derived CDR1 and CDR2 are SGHDT and YYEEEE. This CDR3 is built from 12 residues. This chain's CDR3 is CASSSGDGEQYF. CDR3 bases: TGTGCCAGCAGCTCCGGGGACGGAGAGCAGTACTTC.

This clonotype has only a few counts. This chain joins TRBV20-1 and TRBJ1-5; possibly TRBD1 for D (6 bases). Germline values: CDR1 DFQATT, CDR2 SNEGSKA (reference sequence). This CDR3 has 16 amino acids. The V and J ends lost 0 bases and 6 bases respectively, with 18 bases between them. CDR3 loop: CSARDPKGVPGQPQHF. The CDR3 region has the DNA TGCAGTGCTAGAGATCCTAAGGGGGTACCTGGTCAGCCCCAGCATTTT.

The chain couples TRBV5-1 to TRBJ2-7; D not certain. V lost 4 bases, J lost 4 bases, and 21 bases lay in between. The CDR3 contains 16 residues. CDR1 is SGHRS and CDR2 is YFSETQ in the germline V gene. The CDR3 reads CASSQTPGVLGYEQYF. CDR3 nucleotide sequence: TGCGCCAGCAGCCAAACTCCGGGCGTTTTGGGGTACGAGCAGTACTTC.

This clonotype was found a few times. The chain is built from TRBV7-9 and TRBJ2-1; D might be TRBD2 (5 bases). The germline gives CDR1 SEHNR, CDR2 FQNEAQ (reference sequence). The CDR3 is 16 amino acids. Trimming cost V 4 bases and J 0 bases, with 13 bases left between them. The DNA of the CDR3 is TGTGCCAGCAGCTCGGGGAATTTAATCTCCTACAATGAGCAGTTCTTC. Its translation: CASSSGNLISYNEQFF.

The chain carries TRBV7-2 and TRBJ1-6; D remains ambiguous. This CDR3 is 15 amino acids long. From germline, CDR1 is SGHTA and CDR2 FQGNSA. Trimming removed 4 bases at V and 9 bases at J, with 16 bases between. DNA of the CDR3: TGTGCCAGCAGCTCGGCGGGATCTGTTGCTTCACCCCTCCACTTT. Translation gives CASSSAGSVASPLHF.

The chain has TRBV19 and TRBJ1-1, with 8 nucleotides matching TRBD1. Germline values: CDR1 LNHDA, CDR2 SQIVND (reference sequence). After removal of 11 bases from V and 0 bases from J, the junction contained 8 bases not matched to a gene. The CDR3 totals 14 residues. CDR3 residues: CASQTGDMNTEAFF. The CDR3 DNA reads as TGTGCCTCCCAGACAGGGGATATGAACACTGAAGCTTTCTTT.

The J gene is TRBJ1-1, the V gene TRBV20-1; the D is unclear. The CDR3 is made up of 11 amino acids. The V and J ends lost 5 bases and 7 bases respectively, with 11 bases between them. Germline V CDR1 and CDR2: DFQATT, SNEGSKA (reference sequence). Here the CDR3 DNA reads TGCAGTGCTCTCAAAAGTAGTGAAGCTTTCTTT. Protein sequence: CSALKSSEAFF.

The chain links TRBV28 to TRBJ1-5; no firm D call. V lost 5 bases and J 7 bases, leaving 18 bases between the germline ends. Germline V gene lookup returns CDR1 MDHEN and CDR2 SYDVKM. CDR3 length: 15 residues. In nucleotides, the CDR3 is TGTGCCAGCAGTCTATCGACGGAGAAAGGGCAGCCCCAGCATTTT. Its protein product is CASSLSTEKGQPQHF. Drawing the rest from reference TRBV28 and TRBJ1-5, the complete variable domain is DVKVTQSSRYLVKRTGEKVFLECVQDMDHENMFWYRQDPGLGLRLIYFSYDVKMKEKGDIPEGYSVSREKKERFSLILESASTNQTSMYLCASSLSTEKGQPQHFGDGTRLSIL.

This clonotype was seen just once. The chain uses TRBV7-2 and TRBJ1-1; possible D gene TRBD1, 5 bases. Trimming cost V 5 bases and J 7 bases, with 23 bases left between them. The germline gives CDR1 SGHTA, CDR2 FQGNSA. CDR3 length: 16 residues. CDR3 nucleotide sequence: TGTGCCAGCAGCCTGAGGTCCTGGGGGAATTGGGTTGAAGCTTTCTTT. This gives the protein CASSLRSWGNWVEAFF.

The chain couples TRBV5-1 to TRBJ2-1; no clear D. The CDR3 runs 14 residues. V dropped 4 bases and J dropped 4 bases, with 12 bases sitting between them. CDR1 is SGHRS, CDR2 YFSETQ, per germline. CDR3 DNA sequence: TGCGCCAGCAGCCCCGGATTGGTTTACAATGAGCAGTTCTTC. The encoded protein is CASSPGLVYNEQFF. Based on the CDR3 plus reference TRBV5-1 and TRBJ2-1, the full variable domain is KAGVTQTPRYLIKTRGQQVTLSCSPISGHRSVSWYQQTPGQGLQFLFEYFSETQRNKGNFPGRFSGRQFSNSRSEMNVSTLELGDSALYLCASSPGLVYNEQFFGPGTRLTVL.

This rearrangement joins TRBV10-3 to TRBJ1-1; 9 bases are a match to TRBD1. There are 14 residues in the CDR3. The V segment lost 2 bases and the J segment 10 bases; nucleotides outside the gene matches: 8. Germline V lookup: CDR1 ENHRY, CDR2 SYGVKD. In DNA, the CDR3 is TGTGCCATCAGTGAGGGGACAGGGAGTGTAAGAGCTTTCTTT. This sequence encodes CAISEGTGSVRAFF.

The chain uses TRBV7-9 and TRBJ2-7, with D perhaps TRBD2 (6 bases). With 5 bases removed from V and 0 bases from J, the gap between germline ends came to 20 bases. This CDR3 has 17 residues. Germline assignment: CDR1 SEHNR and CDR2 FQNEAQ (reference sequence). Here the CDR3 DNA reads TGTGCCAGCAGCCCCCCGGAGGGGCGAGCCTTCTCCTACGAGCAGTACTTC. Amino acid sequence: CASSPPEGRAFSYEQYF.

The chain links TRBV11-2 to TRBJ2-3; D tentatively fits TRBD1 or TRBD2 (5 bases each). The ends were cut back, 6 bases at V and 6 bases at J, with 13 bases in the middle. Germline V gene data show CDR1 as SGHAT and CDR2 as FQNNGV. This CDR3 has 13 residues. The CDR3 DNA follows: TGTGCCAGCAGTCCCGGGGCTCGGGATACGCAGTATTTT. Encoded protein: CASSPGARDTQYF.

The chain recombines TRBV18 with TRBJ2-3, with 7 bases lining up with TRBD2. The CDR3 contains 16 residues. CDR1 KGHSH and CDR2 LQKENI come from the germline V gene. V gave up 0 bases and J gave up 3 bases; unmatched junction bases: 6. The CDR3 sequence: CASSPPDGGGTDTQYF. The DNA of the CDR3 is TGTGCCAGCTCACCACCCGACGGGGGAGGGACAGATACGCAGTATTTT.

A few counts support this clonotype. V usage is TRBV6-1 and J usage is TRBJ2-2; D unresolved. The CDR3 contains 14 residues. The germline CDR1 and CDR2 sequences are MNHNS and SASEGT. V gave up 7 bases and J gave up 1 base, with 10 bases separating them. CDR3 loop: CASIVELNTGELFF. The CDR3 DNA is TGTGCCAGCATTGTGGAGCTGAACACCGGGGAGCTGTTTTTT.

The chain joins TRBV2 to TRBJ1-5; 7 nucleotides align to TRBD1. V lost 3 bases and J lost 4; bases outside the gene matches: 3. There are 14 residues in the CDR3. CDR1 SNHLY and CDR2 FYNNEI come from the germline V gene. CDR3 amino acids: CASSDRDSNQPQHF. The DNA of the CDR3 is TGTGCCAGCAGTGATAGGGACAGTAATCAGCCCCAGCATTTT.